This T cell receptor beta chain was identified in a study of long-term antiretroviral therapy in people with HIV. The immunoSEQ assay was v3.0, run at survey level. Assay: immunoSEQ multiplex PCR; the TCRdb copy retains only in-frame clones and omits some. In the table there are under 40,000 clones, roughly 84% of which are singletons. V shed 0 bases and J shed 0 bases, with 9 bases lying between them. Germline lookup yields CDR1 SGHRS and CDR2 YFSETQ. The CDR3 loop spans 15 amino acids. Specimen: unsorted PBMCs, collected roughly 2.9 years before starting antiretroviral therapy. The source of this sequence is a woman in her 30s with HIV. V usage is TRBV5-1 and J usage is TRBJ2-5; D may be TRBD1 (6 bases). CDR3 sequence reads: CASSLVGTHQETQYF. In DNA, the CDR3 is TGCGCCAGCAGCTTGGTAGGGACACACCAAGAGACCCAGTACTTC.